This TCR beta chain is from a study of blood T cell repertoires in COVID-19. Study overall: Researchers got acute and convalescent COVID-19 samples from the United States, Italy and Spain. From T cells, B-cell-depleted T cells, or PBMCs came the material, which was cDNA or gDNA.

V was cut by 0 bases and J by 3 bases, with 15 bases left in between. The CDR3 runs 17 residues. Original processing methods: It was from reference gene primer amplification that nucleated cell counts were estimated. The assay was immunoSEQ multiplex PCR, and TCRdb's table has in-frame clones only and misses some. For V, J and clone size, that table is used; D and trimming come from the DNA. The sample consists of 200,000 or so clones, roughly four fifths of them appearing once. Sequenced sample: peripheral blood. The clonotype originates from a human donor with acute or convalescent COVID-19. The donor label of this sample is uncertain. This chain links TRBV23-1 with TRBJ2-1, with a possible D match to TRBD1 (6 bases). TRBV23-1 is identified as an open reading frame with a role that is uncertain. CDR3 loop: CASSQSRARDIYNEQFF. The CDR3 bases are TGCGCCAGCAGTCAATCGAGGGCAAGGGACATCTACAATGAGCAGTTCTTC.